This T cell receptor beta chain was sequenced for a study of post-analysis software for immune sequencing data. The study's findings and limits: Elevated frequency relative to controls characterized roughly five TRBV segments in patients, TRBV5-6, TRBV5-1 and TRBV20-1 among them.

This CDR3 comprises 12 residues. Trimming left V 7 bases short and J 7 bases short, with 17 bases between. Germline V gene data show CDR1 as SQVTM and CDR2 as ANQGSEA. As to this clonotype: As yet, its antigen is unknown.

TCR beta cDNA libraries included unique molecular identifiers. One entry per CDR3 protein, called by TCRdb with MiXCR from the PCR reads. The table lists about 430,000 distinct CDR3 sequences, approximately 39% of them singletons. The sequenced sample consisted of blood. The chain is built from TRBV29-1 and TRBJ2-7; D is unresolved. This TCR was recovered from a girl aged 2 to 10 with multiple sclerosis. The CDR3 sequence is CSAVQPGNEQYF. For the CDR3, the DNA is TGCAGCGCTGTACAGCCTGGCAATGAGCAGTACTTC.